Below, 10 T cell receptor beta chains from the same sample are listed, as sequenced in a study of blood T cell repertoires in COVID-19. TCRdb keeps only in-frame clones here, not all; method: immunoSEQ multiplex PCR. This table has a few hundred thousand clones, more than 75% appearing once. Specimen: PBMCs or T cells enriched from blood (not recorded which). The origin of the receptors is a woman younger than 30 who had recovered from COVID-19.

The CDR3: CASSLRSRNTEAFF. The CDR3 coding sequence is TGTGCCAGCAGCCTGCGGTCAAGGAACACTGAAGCTTTCTTT. This chain links TRBV5-4 with TRBJ1-1; D unresolved. Germline values: CDR1 SGHNT, CDR2 YYREEE (reference sequence). Trimming took 4 bases from V and 1 from J, leaving 11 bases between them. The length of the CDR3 is 14 residues.

J is TRBJ1-1 and V is TRBV7-9, with D perhaps TRBD1 (6 bases). V lost 4 bases and J lost 8, with 17 bases in between. The CDR3 sequence is 14 residues long. Germline CDR1 and CDR2: SEHNR and FQNEAQ (reference sequence). CDR3 DNA sequence: TGTGCCAGCAGCTCCCGCCAGGGGAGAGGCGAAGCTTTCTTT. Protein sequence: CASSSRQGRGEAFF. Combining the CDR3 with reference TRBV7-9 and TRBJ1-1 gives the whole variable domain DTGVSQNPRHKITKRGQNVTFRCDPISEHNRLYWYRQTLGQGPEFLTYFQNEAQLEKSRLLSDRFSAERPKGSFSTLEIQRTEQGDSAMYLCASSSRQGRGEAFFGQGTRLTVV.

The CDR3 nucleotides are TGTGCCTGGACCATCCCGGACAGGGGAGTGGGGACTGAAGCTTTCTTT. Translating it yields CAWTIPDRGVGTEAFF. The chain recombines TRBV30 with TRBJ1-1, with 9 bases fitting TRBD1. V trimming: 4 bases; J trimming: 5 bases; junction bases outside the gene matches: 14. Germline lookup yields CDR1 GTSNPN and CDR2 SVGIG (reference sequence). The CDR3 sequence is 16 residues long.

The V and J genes are TRBV25-1 and TRBJ1-1; the D gene is possibly TRBD1 (5 bases). The CDR3 extends over 16 amino acids. The germline gives CDR1 MGHDK, CDR2 SYGVNS. V was clipped by 6 bases and J by 3 bases, with 20 bases between them. Here the CDR3 DNA reads TGTGCCAGCAGGGGTAGGGGTCAGACAGCACACACTGAAGCTTTCTTT. Its protein is CASRGRGQTAHTEAFF.

The chain joins TRBV7-2 to TRBJ1-5; perhaps TRBD1 as D (6 bases). CDR3 size: 14 residues. Germline-derived CDR1 and CDR2 are SGHTA and FQGNSA. V shed 5 bases and J shed 5 bases, with 13 bases lying between them. The CDR3 DNA is TGTGCCAGCAGCCCCGTCGAGGGGGATCAGCCCCAGCATTTT. Translating gives CASSPVEGDQPQHF.

On this clone: Other DNA sequences in this specimen translate into the identical CDR3. The chain recombines TRBV7-3 with TRBJ2-3, with 8 positions matching TRBD2. Looked up from germline, CDR1 is SGHTA and CDR2 is FQGTGA. The V segment lost 2 bases and the J segment 4 bases; nucleotides outside the gene matches: 11. This CDR3 has 17 residues. CDR3 coding DNA: TGTGCCAGCAGCTTAGAGAGCGGGGGTGAGAGGGCAGATACGCAGTATTTT. This codes for CASSLESGGERADTQYF.

V and J are TRBV5-1 and TRBJ1-2, with D unresolved. In germline, CDR1 is SGHRS, CDR2 YFSETQ. Deletions cut 0 bases from V and 6 bases from J, with 12 bases between. CDR3 size: 14 residues. The CDR3 region is CASSLGQVLDGYTF. In DNA, the CDR3 is TGCGCCAGCAGCTTGGGGCAGGTTTTGGATGGCTACACCTTC. The variable domain in full, with the rest retrieved from reference TRBV5-1 and TRBJ1-2, is KAGVTQTPRYLIKTRGQQVTLSCSPISGHRSVSWYQQTPGQGLQFLFEYFSETQRNKGNFPGRFSGRQFSNSRSEMNVSTLELGDSALYLCASSLGQVLDGYTFGSGTRLTVV.

This chain connects TRBV14 to TRBJ2-7; D is undetermined. The CDR3 spans 14 residues. V lost 4 bases and J 0 bases, leaving 10 bases between the germline ends. Germline-derived CDR1 and CDR2 are SGHDN and FVKESK. The CDR3 is CASSPRLSSYEQYF. The CDR3 DNA reads as TGTGCCAGCAGCCCTCGTCTCAGCTCCTACGAGCAGTACTTC. The full variable domain, with the rest looked up from reference TRBV14 and TRBJ2-7, is EAGVTQFPSHSVIEKGQTVTLRCDPISGHDNLYWYRRVMGKEIKFLLHFVKESKQDESGMPNNRFLAERTGGTYSTLKVQPAELEDSGVYFCASSPRLSSYEQYFGPGTRLTVT.

The chain is built from TRBV5-1 and TRBJ2-3; TRBD1 is a possible D gene (6 bases). Germline V CDR1 and CDR2: SGHRS, YFSETQ. This CDR3 contains 16 residues. V lost 0 bases, J lost 7 bases, and 18 bases lay in between. This chain's CDR3 is CASSLEAGDLGHTQYF. The DNA of the CDR3 is TGCGCCAGCAGCTTGGAGGCAGGGGACCTTGGCCATACGCAGTATTTT.

This rearrangement joins TRBV5-1 to TRBJ2-5; 7 bases match TRBD1. Germline assignment: CDR1 SGHRS and CDR2 YFSETQ. The ends lost 4 bases at V and 1 base at J; junction bases unmatched: 7. This CDR3 region has 15 residues. DNA of the CDR3: TGCGCCAGCAGCGTCCCGGGACAGAGCCAAGAGACCCAGTACTTC. Translated, it gives CASSVPGQSQETQYF.